Following are 25 T cell receptor beta chains from one sample sequenced in a study of T cells in Graves' hyperthyroidism and ophthalmopathy. RNA transcripts served as the template for amplifying TCR beta CDR3 regions. The HTBI set primed first-round TCR CDR3 RT-PCR. TCRdb re-called the multiplex PCR reads through MiXCR, storing one row per CDR3 protein. The repertoire holds about 400,000 distinct CDR3 sequences, with around 14% as singletons. The specimen sequenced was blood. The source is a woman between 18 and 30 years old with Graves' hyperthyroidism.

The sample holds many counts of this clonotype. V gene TRBV18 combines with J gene TRBJ2-5; TRBD1 agrees at 8 bases. The V gene end was trimmed by 6 bases and the J gene end by 4 bases; junction bases not matched to a gene: 7. In germline, CDR1 is KGHSH, CDR2 LQKENI. The CDR3 is made up of 14 amino acids. CDR3 sequence reads: CASSLRTGPETQYF. Written as DNA, the CDR3 is TGTGCCAGCTCCCTCCGGACAGGGCCAGAGACCCAGTACTTC.

This clonotype occurred a few times. The rearrangement links TRBV5-6 to TRBJ1-1, with TRBD1 as a possible D gene (6 bases). The CDR3 length is 16 residues. Germline V gene data show CDR1 as SGHDT and CDR2 as YYEEEE. Trimming stripped 6 bases from V and 4 bases from J, with 22 bases between. CDR3 DNA: TGTGCCAGCAAATTCGGGACGCCGGGGGCAGTCACTGAAGCTTTCTTT. It is translated as CASKFGTPGAVTEAFF.

The rearrangement links TRBV5-5 to TRBJ2-1, with 10 bases that match TRBD2. The CDR3 loop spans 18 amino acids. Looked up from germline, CDR1 is SGHKS and CDR2 is YYEKEE (reference sequence). J gave up 1 base and V 2 bases, and 9 bases lay outside the gene matches. The CDR3 is CASSFQITSGISYNEQFF. The CDR3 DNA reads TGTGCCAGCAGCTTCCAAATAACTAGCGGGATTTCCTACAATGAGCAGTTCTTC. The whole variable domain, remainder taken from reference TRBV5-5 and TRBJ2-1, is DAGVTQSPTHLIKTRGQQVTLRCSPISGHKSVSWYQQVLGQGPQFIFQYYEKEERGRGNFPDRFSARQFPNYSSELNVNALLLGDSALYLCASSFQITSGISYNEQFFGPGTRLTVL.

This clonotype was counted between two and nine times. The chain employs TRBV5-1 and TRBJ2-1, with 8 bases that match TRBD1. Trimming at V came to 0 bases and at J to 7 bases, leaving 9 bases not matched to a gene. The CDR3 spans 16 residues. The germline CDR1 and CDR2 sequences are SGHRS and YFSETQ. The chain's CDR3 is CASSLGGTGGWNEQFF. As DNA, the CDR3 is TGCGCCAGCAGCTTGGGGGGGACAGGAGGGTGGAATGAGCAGTTCTTC.

This clonotype came up a few times. The chain uses TRBV4-1 and TRBJ2-5; D is ambiguous. Trimming cost V 0 bases and J 5 bases, with 13 bases left between them. The CDR3 totals 15 residues. The germline gives CDR1 MGHRA, CDR2 YSYEKL. The CDR3: CASSQDEPSVETQYF. For the CDR3, the DNA is TGCGCCAGCAGCCAAGATGAACCCTCAGTGGAGACCCAGTACTTC.

This clonotype was counted at least ten times. The genes are TRBV20-1 and TRBJ2-7; 7 nucleotides match TRBD2. Germline values: CDR1 DFQATT, CDR2 SNEGSKA (reference sequence). There are 15 residues in the CDR3. V was clipped by 3 bases and J by 5 bases; unmatched bases: 13. The CDR3 is CSASPSGSPSNEQYF. DNA for the CDR3: TGCAGTGCTAGCCCTAGCGGCTCTCCGTCTAACGAGCAGTACTTC.

This clonotype has at least ten counts. This chain joins TRBV3-1 and TRBJ2-7; 9 bases agree with TRBD1. Germline assignment: CDR1 LGHDT and CDR2 YNNKEL (reference sequence). The CDR3 has 15 residues. V shed 4 bases, J shed 2 bases, and the junction held 6 bases outside the gene matches. The DNA of the CDR3 is TGTGCCAGCAGCCGGGACAGGGCTAATACCTACGAGCAGTACTTC. It yields the protein CASSRDRANTYEQYF.

This clonotype was detected many times. The gene calls are TRBV10-3 and TRBJ2-6, with TRBD1 identical over 9 bases. CDR3 length: 16 residues. After removal of 5 bases from V and 2 bases from J, the junction contained 4 bases not matched to a gene. The V gene's germline CDR1 is ENHRY and CDR2 SYGVKD. The CDR3 DNA is TGTGCCATCAGTCACCGGGACAGGGCTGGGGCCAACGTCCTGACTTTC. It translates to CAISHRDRAGANVLTF.

The table lists this clonotype with many counts. The rearrangement uses TRBV7-9 and TRBJ2-3, with D uncertain. Trimming took off 5 bases at V and 4 bases at J, with 16 bases between the two ends. Germline V CDR1 and CDR2: SEHNR, FQNEAQ (reference sequence). The CDR3 has 15 amino acids. The CDR3 region has the DNA TGTGCCAGCAGCCCCCAAAGGTTTGGGGCAGATACGCAGTATTTT. Amino acid sequence: CASSPQRFGADTQYF.

A word on this clonotype: This may come from a read error, since a much larger clone is one base off. The chain combines TRBV7-8 with TRBJ2-2; D unresolved. V lost 1 base, J lost 1 base, and 7 bases lay in between. This CDR3 comprises 15 residues. CDR1 SGHVS and CDR2 FQNEAQ come from the germline V gene. The CDR3 coding sequence is TGTGCCAGCAGCTTAGTCAGCCAGAACACCGGGGAGCTGTTTTTT. Amino acids: CASSLVSQNTGELFF.

The chain has TRBV29-1 and TRBJ1-4; unclear D gene. V was pared by 5 bases and J by 5 bases, with 3 bases between. The CDR3 is made up of 10 amino acids. CDR1 is SQVTM, CDR2 ANQGSEA, per germline. The CDR3: CSVRNEKLFF. The CDR3 DNA reads TGCAGCGTTCGGAATGAAAAACTGTTTTTT.

This clonotype was counted only a few times. The chain couples TRBV11-2 to TRBJ2-7; the match to TRBD1 covers 10 bases. The trim removed 5 bases at V and 2 bases at J, leaving 9 bases unmatched. The CDR3 has 16 amino acids. Germline CDR1 and CDR2: SGHAT and FQNNGV. The CDR3: CASSGTGEGSPYEQYF. The CDR3 nucleotides read TGTGCCAGCAGCGGGACAGGGGAGGGATCTCCCTACGAGCAGTACTTC.

This clonotype has only a few counts. The chain links TRBV27 to TRBJ2-7, with 10 bases matching TRBD2. J was trimmed by 3 bases and V by 4 bases; bases with no gene match: 6. The germline CDR1 and CDR2 sequences are MNHEY and SMNVEV (reference sequence). The CDR3 contains 15 residues. The CDR3 sequence: CASSSPIAGGYEQYF. The DNA for the CDR3 is TGTGCCAGCAGTTCCCCAATAGCGGGGGGCTACGAGCAGTACTTC.

This clonotype has only a few counts. The gene calls are TRBV19 and TRBJ2-1; the match to TRBD2 covers 11 bases. The CDR3 has 17 residues. The J segment lost 2 bases and the V segment lost 4 bases, leaving 7 bases of the junction unmatched. The germline V gene encodes CDR1 LNHDA and CDR2 SQIVND (reference sequence). The CDR3 spells CASSKASGRQTYNEQFF. DNA of the CDR3: TGTGCCAGTAGTAAGGCTAGCGGGAGGCAGACCTACAATGAGCAGTTCTTC.

This clonotype has just one count. CDR3 in amino acids: CASSFGWGNTGELFF. The CDR3 coding sequence is TGTGCCAGCAGTTTTGGCTGGGGGAACACCGGGGAGCTGTTTTTT. The genes are TRBV28 and TRBJ2-2, with no clear D. This CDR3 is built from 15 residues. CDR1 is MDHEN, CDR2 SYDVKM, per germline. V was pared by 3 bases and J by 1 base, with 9 bases between.

The CDR3 is CASRTQDRQKNTEAFF. In DNA form, the CDR3 reads TGTGCCAGCAGGACACAGGATCGCCAGAAAAACACTGAAGCTTTCTTT. This rearrangement joins TRBV6-1 to TRBJ1-1; weak D call: TRBD1 (5 bases). The CDR3 is made up of 16 amino acids. From germline, CDR1 is MNHNS and CDR2 SASEGT. V was cut by 6 bases and J by 2 bases, with 19 bases left in between.

This clonotype was picked up a small number of times. Since a much larger clone is just one base distant, this may be a read error. For the CDR3, the DNA is TGCAGTGCCCGAGGGACTAGCGAAGATGAGCAGTTCTTC. Translated, it gives CSARGTSEDEQFF. The V gene is TRBV20-1, the J gene TRBJ2-1; 10 positions match TRBD2. The V and J ends lost 6 bases and 8 bases, in that order; junction bases with no gene match: 7. The CDR3 consists of 13 residues. Germline loops: CDR1 DFQATT, CDR2 SNEGSKA (reference sequence).

This clonotype was detected ten times or more. The V and J genes are TRBV20-1 and TRBJ1-2, with D possibly TRBD1 on 6 matching bases. Germline-derived CDR1 and CDR2 are DFQATT and SNEGSKA (reference sequence). Trimming cost V 2 bases and J 1 base, with 11 bases left between them. The CDR3 consists of 14 residues. In DNA, the CDR3 is TGCAGTGCTAGAATACAGGGTCTTAACTATGGCTACACCTTC. Protein: CSARIQGLNYGYTF.

Regarding this clonotype: One junction end disagrees with the germline gene, perhaps due to a read error. The rearrangement uses TRBV7-2 and TRBJ2-2; the match to TRBD2 covers 10 bases. Germline V CDR1 and CDR2: SGHTA, FQGNSA. This CDR3 comprises 15 residues. CDR3 sequence: CASSSLAGATGELVF. The DNA for the CDR3 is TGTGCCAGCAGCTCCCTAGCGGGGGCCACCGGGGAGCTGGTTTTT.

The gene calls are TRBV29-1 and TRBJ2-2; possible D gene TRBD1, 5 bases. The CDR3 covers 12 residues. Germline CDR1 is SQVTM and CDR2 is ANQGSEA. The V gene lost 4 bases and the J gene lost 4 bases, with 7 bases spanning the gap. DNA for the CDR3: TGCAGCGTTGGTAGGGGCACCGGGGAGCTGTTTTTT. Encoded protein: CSVGRGTGELFF.

This clonotype turned up a few times. The J gene is TRBJ2-2, the V gene TRBV9, with D tentatively TRBD2 (6 bases). The germline V gene encodes CDR1 SGDLS and CDR2 YYNGEE. This CDR3 has 15 residues. V was cut by 7 bases and J by 2 bases, with 15 bases left in between. CDR3 in DNA: TGTGCCAGCGCCCCTCGGGACTTTAACACCGGGGAGCTGTTTTTT. It yields the protein CASAPRDFNTGELFF. Full variable domain (missing parts from reference TRBV9 and TRBJ2-2): DSGVTQTPKHLITATGQRVTLRCSPRSGDLSVYWYQQSLDQGLQFLIQYYNGEERAKGNILERFSAQQFPDLHSELNLSSLELGDSALYFCASAPRDFNTGELFFGEGSRLTVL.

This clonotype was counted at least ten times. The chain is built from TRBV29-1 and TRBJ1-2, with D perhaps TRBD1 (6 bases). The V gene lost 8 bases and the J gene lost 6 bases, with 19 bases spanning the gap. The CDR3 consists of 13 residues. Germline V gene lookup returns CDR1 SQVTM and CDR2 ANQGSEA. CDR3 nucleotides: TGCAGCTCACGGGGGGGCAGATTCCATGGCTACACCTTC. Its translation: CSSRGGRFHGYTF. Together with reference TRBV29-1 and TRBJ1-2, the CDR3 gives the full variable domain: SAVISQKPSRDICQRGTSLTIQCQVDSQVTMMFWYRQQPGQSLTLIATANQGSEATYESGFVIDKFPISRPNLTFSTLTVSNMSPEDSSIYLCSSRGGRFHGYTFGSGTRLTVV.

The chain couples TRBV4-2 to TRBJ2-4; 7 nucleotides match TRBD1. The V segment lost 0 bases and the J segment 1 base; nucleotides outside the gene matches: 6. The CDR3 consists of 17 residues. Germline-derived CDR1 and CDR2 are LGHNA and YNFKEQ. CDR3 loop: CASSQEQGIPAKNIQYF. Written as DNA, the CDR3 is TGTGCCAGCAGCCAAGAACAGGGGATTCCGGCCAAAAACATTCAGTACTTC.

This clonotype was detected many times. This chain joins TRBV7-8 and TRBJ1-1; D is undetermined. The CDR3 has 14 amino acids. Germline V gives CDR1 SGHVS, CDR2 FQNEAQ. V shed 2 bases and J shed 6 bases, with 13 bases lying between them. CDR3 residues: CASSLRAGVAEAFF. The CDR3 DNA is TGTGCCAGCAGCTTACGGGCCGGGGTCGCTGAAGCTTTCTTT.

Points on this clonotype: Given a much more abundant clone one base away, this may be a read error. V and J are TRBV12-5 and TRBJ1-1; the D gene is possibly TRBD1 (5 bases). CDR1 is LGHNT and CDR2 is FRNRAP in the germline V gene. The CDR3 is 13 residues long. CDR3: CARGLEGLSEAFF. The CDR3 bases are TGTGCTAGGGGTTTGGAGGGGTTGAGTGAAGCTTTCTTT.